These 24 T cell receptor beta chains were all obtained from the same sample, sequenced in a study of CD8 T cells in ankylosing spondylitis. TCRdb itself ran the 5' RACE reads through MiXCR, one entry per CDR3 protein. The sample lists roughly 130,000 distinct CDR3 sequences; 6% to 8.5% were seen once. Sequenced: blood, either unsorted or a sorted T cell fraction (not recorded which). These receptors came from a male donor with ankylosing spondylitis or in good health (not recorded which).

Many counts were recorded for this clonotype. The chain carries TRBV20-1 and TRBJ2-7, with 8 bases fitting TRBD2. The CDR3 covers 14 residues. Germline CDR1 and CDR2: DFQATT and SNEGSKA (reference sequence). J was trimmed by 1 base and V by 3 bases; bases with no gene match: 5. CDR3 sequence (DNA): TGCAGTGCTAGGCTCCGGGGGGGTTCCTACGAGCAGTACTTC. It codes for CSARLRGGSYEQYF.

This clonotype appeared many times. The V call is TRBV20-1, the J call TRBJ2-4; D tentatively fits TRBD1 or TRBD2 (6 bases each). Germline CDR1 reads DFQATT; CDR2 reads SNEGSKA (reference sequence). This CDR3 region has 18 residues. V lost 0 bases and J 0 bases, leaving 18 bases between the germline ends. The CDR3 is CSARDPSGAQLAKNIQYF. Here the CDR3 DNA reads TGCAGTGCTAGAGATCCATCGGGGGCCCAATTAGCCAAAAACATTCAGTACTTC.

This clonotype was detected many times. The chain joins TRBV20-1 to TRBJ2-3, with D perhaps matching TRBD1 (5 bases). Per the germline V gene, CDR1 is DFQATT and CDR2 is SNEGSKA (reference sequence). This CDR3 is 15 amino acids long. Deletions cut 6 bases from V and 2 bases from J, with 18 bases between. DNA for the CDR3: TGCAGTGCCAATATAGACAGAGCTTTCACAGATACGCAGTATTTT. This gives the protein CSANIDRAFTDTQYF.

At least ten counts were recorded for this clonotype. CDR3 coding DNA: TGTGCCAGCAGCACCCGGGACAGGGTTCCAGATACGCAGTATTTT. Encoded protein: CASSTRDRVPDTQYF. V usage is TRBV6-4 and J usage is TRBJ2-3; 9 nucleotides match TRBD1. Looked up from germline, CDR1 is MRHNA and CDR2 is SNTAGT. This CDR3 is 15 amino acids long. Trimming removed 6 bases from V and 4 bases from J; junction bases left unmatched: 8.

This clonotype was picked up a small number of times. The gene calls are TRBV30 and TRBJ1-2; D may be TRBD1 (6 bases). The CDR3 runs to 12 residues. V lost 7 bases and J lost 10, with 19 bases in between. Germline assignment: CDR1 GTSNPN and CDR2 SVGIG (reference sequence). The CDR3 here is CASSGGAVVYTF. The DNA of the CDR3 is TGTGCCTCGAGCGGGGGGGCGGTCGTCTACACCTTC.

This clonotype showed up just a few times. The V call is TRBV3-1, the J call TRBJ2-1, with 10 bases identical to TRBD2. The ends lost 10 bases at V and 9 bases at J; junction bases unmatched: 18. This CDR3 has 16 residues. Germline CDR1 LGHDT, CDR2 YNNKEL (reference sequence). CDR3 DNA sequence: TGTGCCACCTGCCAAGGATTGGCTAGCGGGAGTGGTGAGCAGTTCTTC. Its translation is CATCQGLASGSGEQFF.

This clonotype was seen at least ten times. The chain joins TRBV11-1 to TRBJ2-5, with 14 bases matching TRBD2. Germline CDR1 is SGHAT and CDR2 is FQDESV (reference sequence). The CDR3 runs 20 residues. The J segment lost 5 bases and the V segment lost 4 bases, leaving 18 bases of the junction unmatched. The CDR3 DNA reads TGTGCCAGCAGCTCACATCGGCTAAGGGCCGGACTAGCGGGAGGTGAGACCCAGTACTTC. This translates into CASSSHRLRAGLAGGETQYF. Looking up the rest from reference TRBV11-1 and TRBJ2-5 gives the full variable domain: EAEVAQSPRYKITEKSQAVAFWCDPISGHATLYWYRQILGQGPELLVQFQDESVVDDSQLPKDRFSAERLKGVDSTLKIQPAELGDSAMYLCASSSHRLRAGLAGGETQYFGPGTRLLVL.

This clonotype was detected ten times or more. The gene calls are TRBV5-1 and TRBJ2-3; D ambiguous. The CDR3 runs to 15 residues. Per the germline V gene, CDR1 is SGHRS and CDR2 is YFSETQ. The V and J ends lost 1 base and 2 bases respectively, with 11 bases between them. The CDR3 nucleotides read TGCGCCAGCAGCTTGCTAGGGATAACCACAGATACGCAGTATTTT. Residues: CASSLLGITTDTQYF.

This clonotype was seen many times. This sequence joins TRBV12-3 or TRBV12-4 and TRBJ1-1, with D tentatively TRBD1 (6 bases). The germline V and J ends were trimmed by 2 bases and 1 base, with 14 bases remaining between them. This CDR3 spans 16 amino acids. The CDR3 nucleotides are TGTGCCAGCAGTTTATCGGGGGGCTTGAGGAACACTGAAGCTTTCTTT. This encodes CASSLSGGLRNTEAFF.

This clonotype was detected many times. The gene calls are TRBV7-9 and TRBJ2-1; 8 bases align to TRBD2. V lost 2 bases to trimming and J lost 2 bases; unmatched junction nucleotides: 2. Germline loops: CDR1 SEHNR, CDR2 FQNEAQ (reference sequence). This CDR3 has 15 residues. The chain's CDR3 is CASSLRGGAYNEQFF. The CDR3 DNA reads as TGTGCCAGCAGCTTACGGGGGGGCGCCTACAATGAGCAGTTCTTC.

As regards this clonotype: This may be a read error: a much more frequent sequence differs by one nucleotide. The genes are TRBV20-1 and TRBJ1-5; TRBD1 matches at 10 bases. This CDR3 has 16 residues. The junction had 4 bases not matched to a gene; V was cut back by 0 bases and J by 2 bases. Germline CDR1 reads DFQATT; CDR2 reads SNEGSKA (reference sequence). The CDR3 nucleotides read TGCAGTGCTAGAGATCCCGGGACAGGGGGCAATCAGCCCCAGCATTTT. This gives the protein CSARDPGTGGNQPQHF.

At least ten counts were recorded for this clonotype. The V call is TRBV5-6, the J call TRBJ2-7, with 7 bases that match TRBD1. The V gene end was trimmed by 4 bases and the J gene end by 3 bases; junction bases not matched to a gene: 7. CDR1 and CDR2 from the germline V gene are SGHDT and YYEEEE. The CDR3 runs 14 residues. This CDR3 reads CASSTQTGNYEQYF. CDR3 nucleotides: TGTGCCAGCAGCACCCAGACAGGGAACTACGAGCAGTACTTC. The full variable domain, with the rest looked up from reference TRBV5-6 and TRBJ2-7, is DAGVTQSPTHLIKTRGQQVTLRCSPKSGHDTVSWYQQALGQGPQFIFQYYEEEERQRGNFPDRFSGHQFPNYSSELNVNALLLGDSALYLCASSTQTGNYEQYFGPGTRLTVT.

This clonotype was seen repeatedly, ten times or more. The CDR3 protein is CASSRQQNTEAFF. The CDR3 DNA is TGCGCCAGCAGTAGACAACAGAACACTGAAGCTTTCTTT. This chain uses TRBV5-1 with TRBJ1-1, with D unclear. CDR3 length: 13 residues. From germline, CDR1 is SGHRS and CDR2 YFSETQ. The V gene lost 5 bases and the J gene lost 1 base, with 9 bases spanning the gap.

This clonotype appeared many times. The chain couples TRBV27 to TRBJ2-1, with 7 bases that match TRBD1. Germline V gene sequence: CDR1 MNHEY, CDR2 SMNVEV (reference sequence). Losses at the gene ends were 7 bases for V and 4 bases for J; bases not matched to a gene: 7. The CDR3 extends over 14 amino acids. CDR3 loop: CASTAQGVYNEQFF. DNA for the CDR3: TGTGCCAGCACGGCGCAGGGGGTTTACAATGAGCAGTTCTTC.

Ten or more counts support this clonotype. The rearrangement links TRBV5-1 to TRBJ2-7, with TRBD1 identical over 8 bases. Germline V gene data show CDR1 as SGHRS and CDR2 as YFSETQ. Germline trimming cut 4 bases from V and 4 bases from J; bases unmatched to any gene: 7. This CDR3 spans 14 amino acids. The CDR3 nucleotides are TGCGCCAGCAGCCGGGGGACAGGTCTTTACGAGCAGTACTTC. Translating it yields CASSRGTGLYEQYF.

The table lists this clonotype with many counts. This sequence joins TRBV12-3 or TRBV12-4 and TRBJ1-2; TRBD1 is a possible D gene (6 bases). V was cut by 8 bases and J by 8 bases, with 15 bases left in between. The CDR3 extends over 12 amino acids. CDR3 sequence (DNA): TGTGCCAGCCGTTCCGGAGGGGGGGGCTACACCTTC. Its protein product is CASRSGGGGYTF.

There are many counts of this clonotype. The genes are TRBV20-1 and TRBJ2-2; D unclear. The V gene lost 3 bases and the J gene lost 1 base, with 9 bases spanning the gap. The CDR3 runs 14 residues. Germline V gives CDR1 DFQATT, CDR2 SNEGSKA (reference sequence). CDR3 protein: CSASSGKNTGELFF. The CDR3 coding sequence is TGCAGTGCTAGTTCTGGAAAGAACACCGGGGAGCTGTTTTTT.

This sequence joins TRBV10-3 and TRBJ2-7, with D perhaps TRBD1 (6 bases). Germline V lookup: CDR1 ENHRY, CDR2 SYGVKD. The V gene lost 4 bases and the J gene lost 0 bases, with 10 bases spanning the gap. The CDR3 consists of 14 residues. The CDR3 DNA follows: TGTGCCATCAGTGTGGACAGAAGCTCCTACGAGCAGTACTTC. This sequence encodes CAISVDRSSYEQYF.

The V and J genes are TRBV30 and TRBJ2-7, with no clear D. The V end was cut by 4 bases, the J end by 0 bases, with 10 bases between. The germline CDR1 and CDR2 sequences are GTSNPN and SVGIG (reference sequence). The CDR3 sequence is 13 residues long. The CDR3 nucleotides read TGTGCCTGGATGCCGGACCGCTCCTACGAGCAGTACTTC. Amino acid sequence: CAWMPDRSYEQYF.

This clonotype was found many times. The chain combines TRBV5-1 with TRBJ2-5; TRBD2 matches at 8 bases. V gave up 1 base and J gave up 4 bases; unmatched junction bases: 6. This CDR3 contains 15 residues. Germline CDR1 reads SGHRS; CDR2 reads YFSETQ. CDR3 amino acids: CASSLIGGGSETQYF. The CDR3 nucleotides are TGCGCCAGCAGCTTGATCGGGGGGGGATCAGAGACCCAGTACTTC.

This clonotype was recorded at least ten times. The CDR3 region is CASSPQTGTYQPQHF. DNA of the CDR3: TGTGCCAGCAGTCCCCAGACAGGGACCTATCAGCCCCAGCATTTT. The chain employs TRBV27 and TRBJ1-5; 7 nucleotides line up with TRBD1. The V gene's germline CDR1 is MNHEY and CDR2 SMNVEV (reference sequence). V shed 5 bases and J 5 bases; nucleotides not matched to a gene: 9. This CDR3 spans 15 amino acids.

This clonotype has a count of ten or more. This chain links TRBV20-1 with TRBJ2-5, with 9 positions matching TRBD2. The J segment lost 5 bases and the V segment lost 5 bases, leaving 3 bases of the junction unmatched. Germline loops: CDR1 DFQATT, CDR2 SNEGSKA (reference sequence). This CDR3 contains 12 residues. CDR3 in DNA: TGCAGTGCTGCGGGAGGGCTCGAGACCCAGTACTTC. Protein product: CSAAGGLETQYF.

The rearrangement joins TRBV5-4 to TRBJ2-7; TRBD1 matches at 7 bases. CDR3 length: 14 residues. After removal of 5 bases from V and 6 bases from J, the junction contained 11 bases not matched to a gene. Germline CDR1 SGHNT, CDR2 YYREEE (reference sequence). As DNA, the CDR3 is TGTGCCAGCAGTAGGGAAAGACAGGGAAGCGAGCAGTACTTC. As protein: CASSRERQGSEQYF.

In its sample, this clonotype was seen many times. The chain uses TRBV7-2 and TRBJ2-5; no clear D. CDR1 is SGHTA and CDR2 is FQGNSA in the germline V gene. Trimming removed 5 bases at V and 1 base at J, with 5 bases between. The CDR3 consists of 12 residues. The CDR3 DNA reads TGTGCCAGCAGCGCCATCCAAGAGACCCAGTACTTC. This translates into CASSAIQETQYF.